This paragraph covers one T cell receptor (beta chain) sequence. The clone's antigen remains unknown. The record has no base qualities; no much larger clone is one base away. The time point label, as the study defines it: baseline before first vaccination. Vaccinee samples came from UK trials COV001 and COV002, including a single-blind randomized controlled phase 2/3 trial of AZD1222 (ChAdOx1 nCoV-19) in healthy adults. Trial participant PBMC samples were collected at day 0 and day 28 after the second dose for TCRbeta chain sequencing. The CDR3 regions of human TCRbeta chains were analyzed by immunosequencing. Processing in the source paper ran as follows. Repertoire TCRs were checked for matches against a reference library of SARS-CoV-2-specific TCRs that had been generated using the MIRA antigen-specificity platform. Breadth meant the fraction of unique TCRs that were SARS-CoV-2-associated, whereas depth meant the fraction of total T cells that were SARS-CoV-2-associated. Each spike-specific TCR was assigned to its reactive spike region and to a CD4 or CD8 class using the MIRA data. Log10-transformed breadth and depth values were compared by one-way ANOVA with Sidak's multiple comparisons tests. As stored in TCRdb, this immuneACCESS dataset retains in-frame rearrangements with V and J assigned. A fraction of the clones does not appear; measured against another copy, unresolved V genes explain less than half of the discrepancy, and the remainder lacks a known reason. The V and J calls and clone size come from that table; D and trimming were worked out from the DNA. Here the sample has about 67,000 clones; around four fifths occur a single time. The top ten clonotypes cover around 20% of the sample.

Trimming at the junction amounts to 1 base on V and 0 bases on J, and the germline ends lie 1 base apart. The germline V gene sets CDR1 to LGHNA and CDR2 to YSLEER. The CDR3 spans 13 residues, from the cysteine through the phenylalanine. Of the read, only the CDR3 DNA is kept; its 39 bases are in frame from base 1. The entry originates in a study of T cell responses to AZD1222 COVID-19 vaccine (dated by TCRdb to the early 2020s). About the investigation overall: Because spike-specific TCR depth and breadth did not differ between the two schedules, AZD1222 recipients who got a second dose at roughly 4 weeks were pooled with those who got a second dose at roughly 12 weeks. A total of roughly 240 trial participants underwent TCR sequencing, of whom some 210 received two doses of AZD1222 and some 25 received two doses of the MenACWY control vaccine. Trial participants were enrolled into age subgroups of 18-55, 56-69 and 70-plus years, which contained approximately 150, 30 and 60 TCR-sequenced participants, respectively. Here is what the overall study found, with its caveats: Conclusions about previously exposed vaccinees are limited because only a handful of AZD1222 recipients were SARS-CoV-2 seropositive at baseline. Because no day 14 peak-response samples were available, the repertoires could be characterized only after the peak T cell response. The vaccine-associated CD4 TCRs covered the entire spike protein, and the dominant responses fell in regions 160-218 and 743-854. Nearly half of unique spike-specific TCRs reportedly recognized epitopes outside regions mutated in the B.1.351 and B.1.1.7 variants. In the small 56-69-year group, the increase in depth fell short of significance, most likely because of low power. Most participants were white British and females outnumbered males, and the authors suggested that clonal diversity may have been underestimated. A significant rise in spike-specific TCR breadth and depth was observed after two AZD1222 doses relative to day 0 and relative to MenACWY recipients.

This TCR came from an adult in good health. Here the chain combines TRBV4-3 and TRBJ1-3; the D gene cannot be resolved reliably. Here the sequenced sample was peripheral blood, taken on day 0 of AZD1222 vaccination. The DNA sequence is given as TGCGCCAGCAGCCAAGTCTCTGGAAACACCATATATTTT. This encodes CASSQVSGNTIYF.